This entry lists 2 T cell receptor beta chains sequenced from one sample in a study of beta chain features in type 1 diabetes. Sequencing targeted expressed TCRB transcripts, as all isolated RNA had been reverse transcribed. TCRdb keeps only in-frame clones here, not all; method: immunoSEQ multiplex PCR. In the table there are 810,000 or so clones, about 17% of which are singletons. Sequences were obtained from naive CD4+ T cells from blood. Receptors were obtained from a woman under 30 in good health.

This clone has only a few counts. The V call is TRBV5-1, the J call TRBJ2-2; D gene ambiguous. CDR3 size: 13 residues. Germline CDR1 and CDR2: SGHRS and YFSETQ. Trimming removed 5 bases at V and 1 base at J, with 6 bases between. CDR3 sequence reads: CASRGQNTGELFF. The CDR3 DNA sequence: TGCGCCAGCAGAGGCCAGAACACCGGGGAGCTGTTTTTT.

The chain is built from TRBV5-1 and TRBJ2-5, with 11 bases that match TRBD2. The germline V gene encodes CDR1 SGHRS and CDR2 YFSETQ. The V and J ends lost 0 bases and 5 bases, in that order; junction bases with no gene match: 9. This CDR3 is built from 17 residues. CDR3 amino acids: CASSLADTSGSGETQYF. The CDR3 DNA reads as TGCGCCAGCAGCTTGGCTGATACTAGCGGGAGCGGGGAGACCCAGTACTTC.